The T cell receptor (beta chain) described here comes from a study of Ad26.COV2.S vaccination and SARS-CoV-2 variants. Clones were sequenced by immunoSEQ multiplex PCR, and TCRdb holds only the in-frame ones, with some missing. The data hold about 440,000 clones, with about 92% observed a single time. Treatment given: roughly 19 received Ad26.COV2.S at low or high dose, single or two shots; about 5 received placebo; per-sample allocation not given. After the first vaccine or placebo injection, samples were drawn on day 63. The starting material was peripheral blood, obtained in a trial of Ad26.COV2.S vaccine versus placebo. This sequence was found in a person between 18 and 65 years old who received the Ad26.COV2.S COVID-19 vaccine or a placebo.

The CDR3 sequence is CAWSRGMIGRDTGELFF. The CDR3 nucleotides are TGTGCCTGGAGCCGAGGCATGATCGGCAGGGACACCGGGGAGCTGTTTTTT. The rearrangement links TRBV30 to TRBJ2-2, with a weak D call TRBD1 (5 bases). The ends were cut back, 3 bases at V and 3 bases at J, with 20 bases in the middle. Per germline, CDR1 GTSNPN and CDR2 SVGIG (reference sequence). The CDR3 length is 17 residues.